This entry lists 30 T cell receptor beta chains sequenced from one sample in a study of molecular identifiers for immune sequencing clone quantification. Via MiXCR, TCRdb re-called the PCR reads, giving one row per CDR3 protein. The table includes 45,000 to 55,000 distinct CDR3 sequences, 36% detected once. What was sequenced was naive CD8+ T cells from blood, with Jurkat cell RNA spiked in. The subset: FACS-sorted CD8+CD4-CCR7+CD45RA+ naive T cells. The receptors here all came from a human donor in good health. Some libraries in this study had Jurkat cell RNA spiked in.

Details on this clonotype: The CDR3 ends on some other residue instead of the conserved phenylalanine or tryptophan, so this is likely a read error. The rearrangement uses TRBV20-1 and TRBJ1-1, with 9 positions matching TRBD1. The trim removed 5 bases at V and 4 bases at J, leaving 5 bases unmatched. Germline CDR1 is DFQATT and CDR2 is SNEGSKA (reference sequence). This CDR3 region has 13 residues. The CDR3 coding sequence is TGCAGTGCTGCGGACAGGGGTTTCACTGAAGCTTTCTAT. Encoded protein: CSAADRGFTEAFY.

Of note for this clonotype: Germline and junction disagree at one end, which may indicate a read error. The chain employs TRBV6-2 or TRBV6-3 and TRBJ2-3; 10 nucleotides agree with TRBD2. Per the germline V gene, CDR1 is MNHEY and CDR2 is SVGEGT. This CDR3 comprises 17 residues. The CDR3 here is CASTLYPGLAKTDAQYF. The CDR3 DNA sequence: TGTGCCAGCACCCTCTATCCGGGACTAGCGAAGACAGATGCGCAGTATTTT.

In regard to this clonotype: The CDR3 does not end in the conserved phenylalanine or tryptophan, so this is likely a read error. The rearrangement uses TRBV12-3 or TRBV12-4 and TRBJ2-3; D remains ambiguous. Deletions cut 3 bases from V and 7 bases from J, with 5 bases between. The CDR3 consists of 11 residues. The CDR3 protein is CASSFSHTQYL. In DNA form, the CDR3 reads TGTGCCAGCAGTTTCTCCCATACGCAGTATCTT.

This clonotype was detected ten times or more. The CDR3 loop is CASSKGLAPGELFF. In nucleotides, the CDR3 is TGTGCCAGCAGCAAGGGACTAGCGCCCGGGGAGCTGTTTTTT. The V gene is TRBV12-3 or TRBV12-4, the J gene TRBJ2-2; 10 bases are shared with TRBD2. Trimming took 6 bases from V and 6 from J; bases not matched to a gene: 4. The CDR3 loop spans 14 amino acids.

This rearrangement joins TRBV6-2 or TRBV6-3 to TRBJ1-1; no clear D gene. The CDR3 totals 13 residues. V was trimmed by 6 bases and J by 3 bases, leaving 11 bases between them. The germline gives CDR1 MNHEY, CDR2 SVGEGT. CDR3 region: CASRDGVDTEAFF. The CDR3 DNA reads TGTGCCAGCAGAGACGGGGTCGACACTGAAGCTTTCTTT.

For this clonotype: A clone one base away is much larger, so this may be a read error. The genes are TRBV20-1 and TRBJ1-2; the D gene is possibly TRBD1 (6 bases). Germline V gives CDR1 DFQATT, CDR2 SNEGSKA (reference sequence). CDR3 length: 13 amino acids. With 6 bases removed from V and 4 bases from J, the gap between germline ends came to 15 bases. This chain's CDR3 is CSAPKDSLYGYTF. CDR3 nucleotides: TGCAGTGCCCCCAAGGACAGCCTCTATGGCTACACCTTC.

This clonotype was counted between two and nine times. This sequence joins TRBV11-1 and TRBJ2-5; D not certain. This CDR3 has 14 amino acids. Trimming pared 5 bases from V and 1 base from J, leaving 11 bases between. Germline CDR1 is SGHAT and CDR2 is FQDESV (reference sequence). CDR3 loop: CASSRRWGQETQYF. CDR3 nucleotides: TGTGCCAGCAGCCGAAGGTGGGGCCAAGAGACCCAGTACTTC.

Many counts were recorded for this clonotype. In DNA form, the CDR3 reads TGCGCCAGCAGCCAAAACAGGGGCCCGAACACCGGGGAGCTGTTTTTT. This sequence encodes CASSQNRGPNTGELFF. The rearrangement links TRBV4-3 to TRBJ2-2; 7 positions match TRBD1. Germline V gene sequence: CDR1 LGHNA, CDR2 YSLEER. CDR3 length equals 16 residues. The J segment lost 0 bases and the V segment lost 2 bases, leaving 3 bases of the junction unmatched.

Details on this clonotype: A single base separates this from a much larger clone, so it may be a read error. The chain uses TRBV20-1 and TRBJ1-4, with a weak D call TRBD1 (6 bases). Germline V lookup: CDR1 DFQATT, CDR2 SNEGSKA (reference sequence). This CDR3 is 12 amino acids long. The CDR3 bases are TGCAGTGCTACCCCCGGGGGCGGGAAACTGTATTTT. Residues: CSATPGGGKLYF.

By share, this clonotype counts as medium-sized (0.01 to 0.1%). This rearrangement joins TRBV7-2 to TRBJ2-3, with D unresolved. Germline assignment: CDR1 SGHTA and CDR2 FQGNSA. Trimming left V 3 bases short and J 2 bases short, with 9 bases between. The CDR3 covers 14 residues. CDR3 region: CASSFFGSTDTQYF. CDR3 coding DNA: TGTGCCAGCAGCTTCTTTGGATCCACAGATACGCAGTATTTT.

A few counts support this clonotype. V gene TRBV23-1 combines with J gene TRBJ2-7; 7 nucleotides agree with TRBD1. TRBV23-1 is placed among ORFs of uncertain function. This CDR3 has 10 amino acids. The V segment lost 5 bases and the J segment 12 bases; nucleotides outside the gene matches: 4. Here the CDR3 reads CASSTQGPYF. The CDR3 DNA follows: TGCGCCAGCAGTACACAGGGGCCGTACTTC.

The chain recombines TRBV28 with TRBJ1-1; D possibly corresponds to TRBD1 (6 bases). Per the germline V gene, CDR1 is MDHEN and CDR2 is SYDVKM. Trimming removed 3 bases from V and 0 bases from J, with 8 bases in between. This CDR3 spans 14 amino acids. CDR3 residues: CASSFPGVNTEAFF. DNA for the CDR3: TGTGCCAGCAGTTTCCCAGGGGTGAACACTGAAGCTTTCTTT.

This chain joins TRBV4-3 and TRBJ2-7, with a tentative D call TRBD2 (5 bases). The V end lost 0 bases, the J end lost 6 bases, and 15 bases lay between the germline ends. CDR3 size: 15 residues. Germline loops: CDR1 LGHNA, CDR2 YSLEER. DNA of the CDR3: TGCGCCAGCAGCCAAGACAGAGACGGGAACTCCGAGCAGTACTTC. This codes for CASSQDRDGNSEQYF.

Note on this clonotype: A much larger clone differs from this one at a single base, so this may be a read error. The chain couples TRBV7-8 to TRBJ2-7; TRBD1 or TRBD2 may be the D gene (6 bases each). Trimming shortened V by 3 bases and J by 3 bases, and 12 bases separated the two germline ends. Germline values: CDR1 SGHVS, CDR2 FQNEAQ. The CDR3 extends over 14 amino acids. CDR3 sequence: CASSFGGLCYEQYF. In nucleotides, the CDR3 is TGTGCCAGCAGCTTTGGGGGGCTCTGCTACGAGCAGTACTTC.

A note on this clonotype: Since a much larger clone is just one base distant, this may be a read error. V is TRBV6-2 or TRBV6-3 and J is TRBJ2-3, with D hard to call. This CDR3 region has 15 residues. V lost 6 bases, J lost 0 bases, and 13 bases lay in between. The germline CDR1 and CDR2 sequences are MNHEY and SVGEGT. The CDR3 sequence is CASSDRPPSTDTQYF. Written as DNA, the CDR3 is TGTGCCAGCAGCGATAGACCGCCTAGCACAGATACGCAGTATTTT.

This clonotype was detected a few times. The chain carries TRBV12-3 or TRBV12-4 and TRBJ2-1, with D uncertain. V was shortened by 2 bases and J by 7 bases, with 6 bases between the two germline ends. The CDR3 spans 12 residues. CDR3 in amino acids: CASSLRLNEQFF. The CDR3 DNA is TGTGCCAGCAGTTTAAGGCTGAATGAGCAGTTCTTC.

The chain has TRBV27 and TRBJ2-5, with D hard to call. The CDR3 covers 13 residues. Trimming stripped 5 bases from V and 0 bases from J, with 7 bases between. The germline V gene has CDR1 MNHEY and CDR2 SMNVEV (reference sequence). The CDR3 DNA is TGTGCCAGCAGTACGTTGTACCAAGAGACCCAGTACTTC. Protein product: CASSTLYQETQYF.

In this sample, this clonotype turned up many times. The rearrangement links TRBV20-1 to TRBJ1-1; 9 positions agree with TRBD1. Trimming took 6 bases from V and 3 from J; bases not matched to a gene: 5. This CDR3 has 13 amino acids. The germline gives CDR1 DFQATT, CDR2 SNEGSKA (reference sequence). The CDR3 nucleotides read TGCAGTGCCTGGACAGGGGACCACACTGAAGCTTTCTTT. Translation gives CSAWTGDHTEAFF.

This clonotype turned up a few times. The V gene is TRBV28, the J gene TRBJ2-7; D might be TRBD2 (6 bases). The CDR3 contains 14 residues. Trimming took 6 bases from V and 0 from J, leaving 12 bases between them. Per the germline V gene, CDR1 is MDHEN and CDR2 is SYDVKM. The CDR3 nucleotides read TGTGCCAGCAGCCGGGTCGGGAGCTCCTACGAGCAGTACTTC. Its translation: CASSRVGSSYEQYF.

This clonotype was recorded many times. The genes are TRBV7-9 and TRBJ1-4; D gene unclear. CDR3 length: 15 amino acids. V lost 4 bases to trimming and J lost 4 bases, with 13 bases between them. Germline V gives CDR1 SEHNR, CDR2 FQNEAQ (reference sequence). The CDR3 loop is CASSSRVRYNEKLFF. CDR3 bases: TGTGCCAGCAGCTCTAGGGTCAGATATAATGAAAAACTGTTTTTT.

This clonotype is labeled medium-sized. The chain couples TRBV28 to TRBJ2-7; D is undetermined. The germline V gene has CDR1 MDHEN and CDR2 SYDVKM. Trimming cost V 3 bases and J 2 bases, with 8 bases left between them. The CDR3 covers 13 residues. CDR3 nucleotide sequence: TGTGCCAGCAGTTTGAAAGTGCCCTACGAGCAGTACTTC. Amino acids: CASSLKVPYEQYF.

This clonotype was recorded a few times. The chain links TRBV11-2 to TRBJ2-7; TRBD2 agrees at 7 bases. Per the germline V gene, CDR1 is SGHAT and CDR2 is FQNNGV. The ends lost 3 bases at V and 6 bases at J; junction bases unmatched: 5. This CDR3 spans 13 amino acids. The CDR3 sequence is CASSFGGSAEQYF. CDR3 bases: TGTGCCAGCAGCTTCGGGGGGTCCGCCGAGCAGTACTTC.

This clonotype was seen at least ten times. The chain combines TRBV7-8 with TRBJ2-7, with D hard to call. Germline assignment: CDR1 SGHVS and CDR2 FQNEAQ. V lost 1 base to trimming and J lost 6 bases, with 10 bases between them. This CDR3 has 13 residues. CDR3 DNA: TGTGCCAGCAGCTTAGGTTCTGGGATCGAGCAGTACTTC. Amino acids: CASSLGSGIEQYF.

In its sample, this clonotype was seen once. The gene calls are TRBV7-9 and TRBJ2-1; D perhaps matches TRBD2 (6 bases). V was clipped by 6 bases and J by 3 bases, with 15 bases between them. The germline gives CDR1 SEHNR, CDR2 FQNEAQ (reference sequence). The CDR3 totals 15 residues. The CDR3 reads CASRGGGEDYNEQFF. The DNA for the CDR3 is TGTGCCAGCAGAGGTGGCGGGGAAGACTACAATGAGCAGTTCTTC.

This clonotype was observed at least ten times. The V and J genes are TRBV5-6 and TRBJ2-7; D is perhaps TRBD1 (5 bases). Germline V gene sequence: CDR1 SGHDT, CDR2 YYEEEE. The V end lost 0 bases, the J end lost 5 bases, and 15 bases lay between the germline ends. The CDR3 covers 15 residues. The CDR3 sequence is CASSLAPLGADEQYF. CDR3 in DNA: TGTGCCAGCAGCTTGGCGCCACTTGGGGCGGACGAGCAGTACTTC.

This clonotype was recorded at least ten times. The rearrangement uses TRBV4-3 and TRBJ2-3, with D perhaps matching TRBD2 (5 bases). This CDR3 region has 19 residues. V shed 4 bases and J shed 0 bases, with 23 bases lying between them. CDR1 and CDR2 (germline): LGHNA, YSLEER. The CDR3 is CASSPDFFLGESSTDTQYF. The CDR3 nucleotides read TGCGCCAGCAGCCCCGATTTTTTCCTTGGGGAGTCGAGCACAGATACGCAGTATTTT.

For this clonotype: This may stem from a read error, because a much larger clone lies one nucleotide away. This sequence joins TRBV5-1 and TRBJ2-7; tentative D call: TRBD2 (5 bases). Germline CDR1 and CDR2: SGHRS and YFSETQ. The CDR3 consists of 13 residues. Trimming cost V 3 bases and J 6 bases, with 13 bases left between them. CDR3 sequence reads: CASSSGYSVEQYF. For the CDR3, the DNA is TGCGCCAGCAGCTCGGGGTACAGCGTCGAGCAGTACTTC.

This clonotype came up a few times. The chain is built from TRBV14 and TRBJ2-2, with D possibly matching TRBD1 (6 bases). The CDR3 contains 15 residues. The germline V gene encodes CDR1 SGHDN and CDR2 FVKESK. Trimming stripped 1 base from V and 6 bases from J, with 12 bases between. The DNA of the CDR3 is TGTGCCAGCAGCCAAGTTCCAGGGGCCGCCGGGGAGCTGTTTTTT. This gives the protein CASSQVPGAAGELFF.

The chain combines TRBV7-6 with TRBJ2-6; D is unclear. V dropped 8 bases and J dropped 0 bases, with 11 bases sitting between them. The CDR3 extends over 15 amino acids. Germline V lookup: CDR1 SGHVS, CDR2 FNYEAQ. This chain's CDR3 is CASRHERSGANVLTF. CDR3 DNA sequence: TGTGCCAGCCGCCATGAACGCTCTGGGGCCAACGTCCTGACTTTC.

The sample holds many counts of this clonotype. The chain combines TRBV5-1 with TRBJ2-7; no reliable D call. CDR3 length: 14 amino acids. Germline CDR1 reads SGHRS; CDR2 reads YFSETQ. The ends were cut back, 1 base at V and 4 bases at J, with 12 bases in the middle. The CDR3 spells CASSLSPLQYEQYF. CDR3 DNA sequence: TGCGCCAGCAGCTTGAGTCCGTTACAGTACGAGCAGTACTTC.